This TCR beta chain was found in a study of beta chain features in type 1 diabetes. Study findings and constraints: More deletions and fewer insertions at VDJ junctions were found in patients with type 1 diabetes.

Expressed TCRB transcripts were sequenced because the isolated RNA had all been reverse transcribed beforehand. Approximately 3.6 million reads, on average, came from each naive, central memory and regulatory T cell sample. Here immunoSEQ multiplex PCR was the method, and the copy in TCRdb shows in-frame clones only, minus some. The top ten clones hold approximately 0.99% of a sample with around 290,000 clones, 8% of them seen once. There are 14 residues in the CDR3. Trimming pared 7 bases from V and 6 bases from J, leaving 16 bases between. Germline V gene lookup returns CDR1 SEHNR and CDR2 FQNEAQ (reference sequence). As concerns this clone: Its target is unknown.

The sample taken for sequencing was central memory CD4+ T cells from blood. The chain uses TRBV7-9 and TRBJ2-1; D not certain. This clonotype was sampled from a woman younger than 35 in good health. CDR3 nucleotide sequence: TGTGCCAGCATGAGTGGGGTCGGCGCCAATGAGCAGTTCTTC. Protein product: CASMSGVGANEQFF.